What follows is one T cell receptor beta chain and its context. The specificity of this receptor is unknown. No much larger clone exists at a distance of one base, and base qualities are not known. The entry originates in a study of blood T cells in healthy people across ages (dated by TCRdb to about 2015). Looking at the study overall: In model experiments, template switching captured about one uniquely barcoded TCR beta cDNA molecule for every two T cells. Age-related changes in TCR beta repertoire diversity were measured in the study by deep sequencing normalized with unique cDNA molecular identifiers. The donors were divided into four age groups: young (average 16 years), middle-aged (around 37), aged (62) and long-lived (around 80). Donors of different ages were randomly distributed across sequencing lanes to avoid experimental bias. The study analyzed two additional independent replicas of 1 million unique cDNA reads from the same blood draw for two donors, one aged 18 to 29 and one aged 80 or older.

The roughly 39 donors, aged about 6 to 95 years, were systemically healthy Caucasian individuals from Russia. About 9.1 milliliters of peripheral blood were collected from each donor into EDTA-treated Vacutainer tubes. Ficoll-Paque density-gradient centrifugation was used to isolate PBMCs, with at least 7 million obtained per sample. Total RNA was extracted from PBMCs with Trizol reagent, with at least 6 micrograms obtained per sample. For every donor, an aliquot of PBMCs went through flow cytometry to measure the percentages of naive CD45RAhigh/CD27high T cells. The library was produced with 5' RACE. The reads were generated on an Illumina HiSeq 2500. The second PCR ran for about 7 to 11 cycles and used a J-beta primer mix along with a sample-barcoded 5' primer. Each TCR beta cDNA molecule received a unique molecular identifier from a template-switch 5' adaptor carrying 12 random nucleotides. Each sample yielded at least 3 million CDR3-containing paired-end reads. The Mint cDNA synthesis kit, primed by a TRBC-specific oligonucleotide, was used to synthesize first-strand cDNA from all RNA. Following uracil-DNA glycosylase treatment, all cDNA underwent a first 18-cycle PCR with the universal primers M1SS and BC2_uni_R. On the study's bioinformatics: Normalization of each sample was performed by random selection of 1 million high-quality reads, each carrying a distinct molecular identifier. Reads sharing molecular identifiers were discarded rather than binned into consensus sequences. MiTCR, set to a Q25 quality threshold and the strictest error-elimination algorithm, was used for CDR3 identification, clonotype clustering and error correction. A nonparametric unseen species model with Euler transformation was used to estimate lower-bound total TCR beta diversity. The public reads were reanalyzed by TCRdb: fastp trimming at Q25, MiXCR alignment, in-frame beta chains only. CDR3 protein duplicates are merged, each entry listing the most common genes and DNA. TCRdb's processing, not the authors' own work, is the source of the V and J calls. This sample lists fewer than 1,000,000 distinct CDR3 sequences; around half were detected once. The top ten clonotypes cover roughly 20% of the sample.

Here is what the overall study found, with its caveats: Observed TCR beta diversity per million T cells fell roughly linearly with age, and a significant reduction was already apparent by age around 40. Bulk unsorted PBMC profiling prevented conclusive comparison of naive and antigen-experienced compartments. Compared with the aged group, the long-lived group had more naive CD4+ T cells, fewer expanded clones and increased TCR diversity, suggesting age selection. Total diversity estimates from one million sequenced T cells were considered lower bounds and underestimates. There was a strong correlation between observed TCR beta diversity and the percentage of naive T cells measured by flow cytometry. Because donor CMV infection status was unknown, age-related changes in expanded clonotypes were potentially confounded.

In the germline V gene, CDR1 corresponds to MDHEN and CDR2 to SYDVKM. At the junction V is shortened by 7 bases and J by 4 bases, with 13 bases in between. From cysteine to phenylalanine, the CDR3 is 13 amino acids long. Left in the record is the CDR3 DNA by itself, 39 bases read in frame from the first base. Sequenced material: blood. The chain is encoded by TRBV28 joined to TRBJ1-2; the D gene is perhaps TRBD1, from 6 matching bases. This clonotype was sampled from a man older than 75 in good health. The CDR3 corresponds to CASTNHRVYGYTF. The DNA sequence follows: TGTGCCAGCACTAATCACAGGGTCTATGGCTACACCTTC.